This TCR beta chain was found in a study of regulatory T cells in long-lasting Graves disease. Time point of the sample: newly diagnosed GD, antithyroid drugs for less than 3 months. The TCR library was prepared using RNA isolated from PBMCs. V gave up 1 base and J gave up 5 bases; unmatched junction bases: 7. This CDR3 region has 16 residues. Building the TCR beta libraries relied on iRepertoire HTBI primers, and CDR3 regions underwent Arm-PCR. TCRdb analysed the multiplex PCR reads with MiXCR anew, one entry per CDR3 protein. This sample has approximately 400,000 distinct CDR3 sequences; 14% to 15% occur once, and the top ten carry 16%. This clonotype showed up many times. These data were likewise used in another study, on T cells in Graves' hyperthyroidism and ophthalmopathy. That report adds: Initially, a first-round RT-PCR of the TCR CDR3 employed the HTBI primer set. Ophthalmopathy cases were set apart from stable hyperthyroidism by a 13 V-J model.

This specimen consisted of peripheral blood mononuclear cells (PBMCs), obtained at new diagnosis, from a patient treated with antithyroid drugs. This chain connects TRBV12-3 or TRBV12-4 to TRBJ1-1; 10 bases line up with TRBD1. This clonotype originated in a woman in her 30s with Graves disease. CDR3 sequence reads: CASSLGGTGVGTEAFF. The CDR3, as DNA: TGTGCCAGCAGTTTAGGGGGGACAGGGGTTGGGACTGAAGCTTTCTTT.